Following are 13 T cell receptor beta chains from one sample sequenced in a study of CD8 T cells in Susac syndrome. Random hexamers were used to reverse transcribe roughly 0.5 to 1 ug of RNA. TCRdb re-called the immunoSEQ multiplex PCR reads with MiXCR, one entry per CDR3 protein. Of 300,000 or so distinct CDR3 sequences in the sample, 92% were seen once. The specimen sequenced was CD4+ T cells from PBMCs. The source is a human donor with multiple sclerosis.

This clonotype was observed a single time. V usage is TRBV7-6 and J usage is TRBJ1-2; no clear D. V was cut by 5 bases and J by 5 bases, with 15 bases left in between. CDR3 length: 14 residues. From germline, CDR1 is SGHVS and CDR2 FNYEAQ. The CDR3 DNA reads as TGTGCCAGCAGCCCTTCGACGGAGGGTTATGGCTACACCTTC. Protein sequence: CASSPSTEGYGYTF.

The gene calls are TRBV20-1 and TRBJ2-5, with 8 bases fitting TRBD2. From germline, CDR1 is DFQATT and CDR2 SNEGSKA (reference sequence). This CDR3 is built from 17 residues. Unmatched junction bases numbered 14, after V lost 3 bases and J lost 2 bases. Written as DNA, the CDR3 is TGCAGTGCTAGCAAGGGGCCCGGGAGGGCCAATCAAGAGACCCAGTACTTC. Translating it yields CSASKGPGRANQETQYF.

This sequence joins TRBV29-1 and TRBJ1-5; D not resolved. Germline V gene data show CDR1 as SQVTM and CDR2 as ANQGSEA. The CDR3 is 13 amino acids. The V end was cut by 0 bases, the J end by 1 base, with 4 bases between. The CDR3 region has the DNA TGCAGCGTTGAAGAAGGGAGCAATCAGCCCCAGCATTTT. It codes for CSVEEGSNQPQHF. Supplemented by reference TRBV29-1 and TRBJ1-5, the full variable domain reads SAVISQKPSRDICQRGTSLTIQCQVDSQVTMMFWYRQQPGQSLTLIATANQGSEATYESGFVIDKFPISRPNLTFSTLTVSNMSPEDSSIYLCSVEEGSNQPQHFGDGTRLSIL.

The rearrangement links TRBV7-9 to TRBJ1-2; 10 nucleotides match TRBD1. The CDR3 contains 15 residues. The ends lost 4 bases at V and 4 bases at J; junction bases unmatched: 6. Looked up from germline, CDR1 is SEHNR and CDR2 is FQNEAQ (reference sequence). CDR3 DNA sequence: TGTGCCAGCAGCTCCGGACAGGGGGGTATCTATGGCTACACCTTC. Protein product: CASSSGQGGIYGYTF.

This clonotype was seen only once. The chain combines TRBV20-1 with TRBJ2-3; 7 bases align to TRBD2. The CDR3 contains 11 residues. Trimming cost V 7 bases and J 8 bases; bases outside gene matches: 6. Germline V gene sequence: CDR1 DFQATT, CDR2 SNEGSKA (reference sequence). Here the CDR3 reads CSVERGGTQYF. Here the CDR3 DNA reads TGCAGTGTCGAGCGGGGAGGTACGCAGTATTTT.

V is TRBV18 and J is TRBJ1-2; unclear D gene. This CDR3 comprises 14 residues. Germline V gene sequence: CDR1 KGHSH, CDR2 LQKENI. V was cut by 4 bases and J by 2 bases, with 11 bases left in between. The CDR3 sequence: CASSRVAQNYGYTF. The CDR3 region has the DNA TGTGCCAGCTCACGGGTCGCGCAGAACTATGGCTACACCTTC.

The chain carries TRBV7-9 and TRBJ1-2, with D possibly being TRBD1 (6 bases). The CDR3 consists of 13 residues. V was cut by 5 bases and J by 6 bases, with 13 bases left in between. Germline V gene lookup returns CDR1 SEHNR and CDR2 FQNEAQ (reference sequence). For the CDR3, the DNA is TGTGCCAGCAGCCCCAGTGGGGGCCATGGCTACACCTTC. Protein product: CASSPSGGHGYTF. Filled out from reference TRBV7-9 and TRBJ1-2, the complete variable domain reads DTGVSQNPRHKITKRGQNVTFRCDPISEHNRLYWYRQTLGQGPEFLTYFQNEAQLEKSRLLSDRFSAERPKGSFSTLEIQRTEQGDSAMYLCASSPSGGHGYTFGSGTRLTVV.

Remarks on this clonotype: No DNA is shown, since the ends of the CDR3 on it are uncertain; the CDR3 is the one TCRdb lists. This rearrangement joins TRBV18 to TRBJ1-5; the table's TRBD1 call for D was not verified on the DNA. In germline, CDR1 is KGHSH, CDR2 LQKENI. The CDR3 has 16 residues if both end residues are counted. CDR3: CASSPDPDRAISPSIF.

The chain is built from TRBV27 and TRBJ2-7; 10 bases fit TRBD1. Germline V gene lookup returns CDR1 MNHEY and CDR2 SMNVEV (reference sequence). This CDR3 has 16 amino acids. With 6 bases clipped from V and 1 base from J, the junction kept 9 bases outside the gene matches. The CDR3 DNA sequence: TGTGCCAGCAGATCTAGCCCGGGACAGGGGTCCTACGAGCAGTACTTC. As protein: CASRSSPGQGSYEQYF.

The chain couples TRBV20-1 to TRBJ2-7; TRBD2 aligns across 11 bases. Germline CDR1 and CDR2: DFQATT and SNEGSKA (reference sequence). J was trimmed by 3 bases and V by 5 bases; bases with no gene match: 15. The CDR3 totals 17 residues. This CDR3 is CSAEGPFLGTSGYEQYF. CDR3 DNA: TGCAGTGCTGAAGGACCTTTTCTCGGGACTAGCGGCTACGAGCAGTACTTC.

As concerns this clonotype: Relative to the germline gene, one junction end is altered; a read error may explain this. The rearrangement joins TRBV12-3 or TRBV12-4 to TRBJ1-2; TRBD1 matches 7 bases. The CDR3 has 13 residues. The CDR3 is CASRLGTVYGYTF. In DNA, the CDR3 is TGTGCCAGCAGATTAGGGACAGTCTATGGCTACACCTTC.

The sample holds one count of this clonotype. This CDR3 is CASSFTGHADTQYF. For the CDR3, the DNA is TGTGCCAGCAGCTTTACCGGGCACGCAGATACGCAGTATTTT. The chain has TRBV7-3 and TRBJ2-3; D gene uncertain. Germline CDR1 is SGHTA and CDR2 is FQGTGA. Trimming removed 3 bases from V and 4 bases from J, with 11 bases in between. The CDR3 extends over 14 amino acids.

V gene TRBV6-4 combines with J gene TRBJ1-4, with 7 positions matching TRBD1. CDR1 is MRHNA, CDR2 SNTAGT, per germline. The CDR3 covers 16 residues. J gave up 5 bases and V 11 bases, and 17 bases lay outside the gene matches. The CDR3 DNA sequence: TGTGCCCGCTATAGAACGACAGGGACCTCGAATGAAAAACTGTTTTTT. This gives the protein CARYRTTGTSNEKLFF.